The 20 T cell receptor beta chains listed next were all sequenced from one sample in a study of blood T cell repertoires in COVID-19. Sequencing was performed with immunoSEQ multiplex PCR; in TCRdb, only in-frame clones are kept and a portion is missing. The sample has 70,000 or so clones; less than 95% are singletons. Sequencing was carried out using peripheral blood. These receptors all stem from a young woman with acute or convalescent COVID-19.

J is TRBJ2-5 and V is TRBV6-4; 10 bases are shared with TRBD2. This CDR3 region has 19 residues. CDR1 MRHNA and CDR2 SNTAGT come from the germline V gene. The V gene end was trimmed by 6 bases and the J gene end by 0 bases; junction bases not matched to a gene: 16. The CDR3 DNA reads TGTGCCAGCAGCGGATTGTTTAAGCGGGAGGGCCGTTACCAAGAGACCCAGTACTTC. This sequence encodes CASSGLFKREGRYQETQYF.

The chain recombines TRBV19 with TRBJ1-5, with a weak D call TRBD1 (6 bases). Germline-derived CDR1 and CDR2 are LNHDA and SQIVND (reference sequence). The CDR3 has 14 residues. V was pared by 6 bases and J by 4 bases, with 13 bases between. CDR3 residues: CASRDRQANQPQHF. In DNA form, the CDR3 reads TGTGCCAGTAGGGACAGACAGGCGAATCAGCCCCAGCATTTT. Filled out from reference TRBV19 and TRBJ1-5, the complete variable domain reads DGGITQSPKYLFRKEGQNVTLSCEQNLNHDAMYWYRQDPGQGLRLIYYSQIVNDFQKGDIAEGYSVSREKKESFPLTVTSAQKNPTAFYLCASRDRQANQPQHFGDGTRLSIL.

This clone was seen a few times. The chain combines TRBV4-1 with TRBJ1-2; D unclear. Trimming removed 7 bases from V and 8 bases from J, with 20 bases in between. The CDR3 is 14 residues long. Germline values: CDR1 MGHRA, CDR2 YSYEKL. The DNA for the CDR3 is TGCGCCAGCACTCGGTCGCGGGGATCCCAAGGCTACACCTTC. This sequence encodes CASTRSRGSQGYTF.

V is TRBV24-1 and J is TRBJ2-1; D gene ambiguous. Per germline, CDR1 KGHDR and CDR2 SFDVKD. The CDR3 is made up of 12 amino acids. The germline V and J ends were trimmed by 1 base and 10 bases, with 7 bases remaining between them. CDR3 in DNA: TGTGCCACCAGTGATTTAAGGAGAGAGCAGTTCTTC. Translating it yields CATSDLRREQFF.

V gene TRBV4-3 combines with J gene TRBJ2-2; D not resolved. Germline V CDR1 and CDR2: LGHNA, YSLEER. The CDR3 has 17 residues. Trimming removed 2 bases at V and 6 bases at J, with 19 bases between. CDR3 in DNA: TGCGCCAGCAGCCAATCTGCATCTGGGTATGAGGCCGGGGAGCTGTTTTTT. This encodes CASSQSASGYEAGELFF.

This chain links TRBV25-1 with TRBJ2-5, with 9 bases identical to TRBD2. This CDR3 has 15 residues. CDR1 and CDR2 (germline): MGHDK, SYGVNS. Trimming at V came to 5 bases and at J to 3 bases, leaving 7 bases not matched to a gene. As DNA, the CDR3 is TGTGCCAGCAGTTTGAAGACTAGCGGAAAAGAGACCCAGTACTTC. It encodes CASSLKTSGKETQYF.

This clone was observed a single time. This sequence joins TRBV15 and TRBJ2-7, with a possible D match to TRBD1 (5 bases). This CDR3 comprises 16 residues. V was pared by 1 base and J by 2 bases, with 15 bases between. Germline V gene data show CDR1 as LNHNV and CDR2 as YYDKDF (reference sequence). CDR3 sequence reads: CATSRVGATGAYEQYF. CDR3 DNA sequence: TGTGCCACCAGCAGAGTTGGGGCAACTGGGGCCTACGAGCAGTACTTC.

This chain joins TRBV14 and TRBJ2-2; possible D gene TRBD1, 6 bases. The CDR3 has 15 amino acids. Germline CDR1 SGHDN, CDR2 FVKESK. V was cut by 6 bases and J by 6 bases, with 17 bases left in between. CDR3: CASSPMGARSGELFF. DNA for the CDR3: TGTGCCAGCAGTCCCATGGGGGCGCGATCCGGGGAGCTGTTTTTT.

The chain carries TRBV7-8 and TRBJ1-4; D not certain. V lost 0 bases to trimming and J lost 8 bases, with 10 bases between them. The length of the CDR3 is 14 residues. Germline CDR1 reads SGHVS; CDR2 reads FQNEAQ. The DNA for the CDR3 is TGTGCCAGCAGCTTAGCGAGGTTAGGAGAAAAACTGTTTTTT. Translating it yields CASSLARLGEKLFF.

This rearrangement joins TRBV2 to TRBJ1-3; D might be TRBD1 (6 bases). The germline gives CDR1 SNHLY, CDR2 FYNNEI. Trimming cost V 5 bases and J 9 bases, with 17 bases left between them. CDR3 length equals 14 residues. The CDR3 DNA is TGTGCCAGCAGTCAAGACAGGCGTGCAAGCACCATATATTTT. Translated, it gives CASSQDRRASTIYF.

This rearrangement joins TRBV24-1 to TRBJ1-5, with 7 nucleotides matching TRBD1. The CDR3 has 17 amino acids. Trimming at V came to 8 bases and at J to 6 bases, leaving 18 bases not matched to a gene. In germline, CDR1 is KGHDR, CDR2 SFDVKD. CDR3 nucleotide sequence: TGTGCCACCAAGGGATGCTTGACAGGGTCGTGCAGTCAGCCCCAGCATTTT. Protein sequence: CATKGCLTGSCSQPQHF.

The V gene is TRBV4-2, the J gene TRBJ1-1; D is unresolved. CDR1 LGHNA and CDR2 YNFKEQ come from the germline V gene. This CDR3 comprises 12 residues. The V end was cut by 0 bases, the J end by 11 bases, with 10 bases between. CDR3 loop: CASSQDGDGAFF. Here the CDR3 DNA reads TGTGCCAGCAGCCAAGATGGAGACGGTGCTTTCTTT.

This sequence joins TRBV5-1 and TRBJ2-7; 9 bases are a match to TRBD1. CDR3 size: 14 residues. Germline-derived CDR1 and CDR2 are SGHRS and YFSETQ. V was pared by 4 bases and J by 3 bases, with 5 bases of the junction left unmatched. CDR3 sequence reads: CASSPGQGGYEQYF. The CDR3 coding sequence is TGCGCCAGCAGCCCGGGACAGGGTGGCTACGAGCAGTACTTC.

The chain links TRBV30 to TRBJ2-3; tentatively, D is TRBD2 (5 bases). Germline values: CDR1 GTSNPN, CDR2 SVGIG (reference sequence). Trimming took 1 base from V and 6 from J, leaving 8 bases between them. The CDR3 runs 12 residues. CDR3 DNA sequence: TGTGCCTGGAGTGCCACTAGGGATACGCAGTATTTT. Its translation: CAWSATRDTQYF.

The chain carries TRBV4-1 and TRBJ2-4; TRBD2 matches 12 bases. V gave up 0 bases and J gave up 3 bases; unmatched junction bases: 12. Germline V gene lookup returns CDR1 MGHRA and CDR2 YSYEKL. This CDR3 is 20 amino acids long. The CDR3 coding sequence is TGCGCCAGCAGCCAAGAGACTAGCGGGAGAATAGCTATGGGCAAAAACATTCAGTACTTC. Its translation is CASSQETSGRIAMGKNIQYF.

This clone was detected only once. As DNA, the CDR3 is TGTGCCAGCAGCCGGGGGTCCGTTGAAAAACTGTTTTTT. Translating gives CASSRGSVEKLFF. The chain couples TRBV25-1 to TRBJ1-4, with a possible D match to TRBD1 (5 bases). The CDR3 totals 13 residues. Germline V gives CDR1 MGHDK, CDR2 SYGVNS. V dropped 6 bases and J dropped 7 bases, with 12 bases sitting between them.

This chain connects TRBV6-2 or TRBV6-3 to TRBJ1-2; no clear D gene. Trimming took 0 bases from V and 4 from J, leaving 18 bases between them. CDR3 length: 17 residues. The V gene's germline CDR1 is MNHEY and CDR2 SVGEGT. CDR3 nucleotides: TGTGCCAGCAGTTACTCTTTAACTATTCCCCCCCCCTATGGCTACACCTTC. The encoded protein is CASSYSLTIPPPYGYTF.

The chain joins TRBV15 to TRBJ1-6; 7 bases match TRBD1. Germline V gives CDR1 LNHNV, CDR2 YYDKDF (reference sequence). The CDR3 extends over 15 amino acids. The V segment lost 1 base and the J segment 8 bases; nucleotides outside the gene matches: 5. Here the CDR3 reads CATSRGRDRYSPLHF. CDR3 DNA: TGTGCCACCAGCAGAGGCCGGGACAGATATTCACCCCTCCACTTT.

This chain connects TRBV6-6 to TRBJ2-1, with a tentative D call TRBD1 (7 bases). Trimming took off 2 bases at V and 8 bases at J, with 19 bases between the two ends. The germline gives CDR1 MNHNY, CDR2 SVGAGI (reference sequence). The CDR3 is made up of 16 amino acids. The CDR3: CASSYTTQGGGDEQFF. As DNA, the CDR3 is TGTGCCAGCAGTTACACGACGCAGGGGGGTGGCGATGAGCAGTTCTTC.

The chain's CDR3 is CASSYSYRDVDTQYF. The DNA for the CDR3 is TGTGCCAGCAGTTACTCGTATCGGGATGTAGATACGCAGTATTTT. The chain couples TRBV6-6 to TRBJ2-3; TRBD2 is a possible D gene (5 bases). Germline-derived CDR1 and CDR2 are MNHNY and SVGAGI (reference sequence). The CDR3 is made up of 15 amino acids. V lost 0 bases to trimming and J lost 5 bases, with 12 bases between them.